The clone carrying this T cell receptor beta chain was detected only a few times. This record comes from a study of blood T cell repertoires in COVID-19. Sequencing was performed with immunoSEQ multiplex PCR; in TCRdb, only in-frame clones are kept and a portion is missing. The sample consists of 310,000 or so clones, about 88% of them appearing once. The receptor was derived from a woman in her twenties or thirties with COVID-19, enrolled during active disease. Sequences were obtained from peripheral blood.

The CDR3 spells CASSYKFRGDNEQFF. The DNA for the CDR3 is TGTGCCAGCAGTTATAAGTTCCGGGGGGACAATGAGCAGTTCTTC. The chain carries TRBV6-5 and TRBJ2-1, with 7 bases aligning to TRBD2. This CDR3 is built from 15 residues. The germline V gene encodes CDR1 MNHEY and CDR2 SVGAGI. V shed 3 bases and J 5 bases; nucleotides not matched to a gene: 7.